A selection of T cell receptor beta chains follows, all from one sample in a study of blood T cell repertoires in COVID-19. The method was immunoSEQ multiplex PCR; TCRdb's version includes in-frame clones alone and lacks a portion of them. Among about 140,000 clones listed, about 82% were seen once. Specimen: peripheral blood. The receptors here all came from a woman aged 80 or over with active or convalescent COVID-19. Both conserved end residues are part of each CDR3. Each record gives: clone size, J gene, D gene, V gene, CDR3 DNA, CDR3 protein. A D gene is named only where the DNA matches it firmly. The size of a clone is reported for some rows only, either as once, few or many, or as a class for expanded clones.

>.|TRBJ2-1|TRBD2|TRBV6-2/TRBV6-3
TGTGCCAGCAGTTACTCTAGCGGGGGCCTCTCCAACTACAATGAGCAGTTCTTC
CASSYSSGGLSNYNEQFF
>.|TRBJ1-1|TRBD1|TRBV19
TGTGCCAGTACCCCTCAGGGGGCGCACACTGAAGCTTTCTTT
CASTPQGAHTEAFF
>.|TRBJ2-2|.|TRBV24-1
TGTGCCACCAGTGGGGCAGTGAACACCGGGGAGCTGTTTTTT
CATSGAVNTGELFF
>.|TRBJ1-1|.|TRBV9
TGTGCCAGCAGCGGTGACGGGACAACCTTCACTGAAGCTTTCTTT
CASSGDGTTFTEAFF
>.|TRBJ2-3|TRBD2|TRBV30
TGTGCCTGGAGTGCCCTAGCGGGGGGACCCACAGATACGCAGTATTTT
CAWSALAGGPTDTQYF
>few|TRBJ2-1|.|TRBV12-3/TRBV12-4
TGTGCCAGCAGTTTTAGGCCTAGCTATGAGCAGTTCTTC
CASSFRPSYEQFF
>.|TRBJ2-7|.|TRBV27
TGTGCCAGCAGTCCCGGTCTTTTCTACGAGCAGTACTTC
CASSPGLFYEQYF
>.|TRBJ2-1|TRBD2|TRBV14
TGTGCCAGCAGCCAAAGGACTAGCGGGGGCTTTAATGAGCAGTTCTTC
CASSQRTSGGFNEQFF
>.|TRBJ2-7|.|TRBV7-3
TGTGCCAGCAGCACCCAACCGGGTTCCTACGAGCAGTACTTC
CASSTQPGSYEQYF
>.|TRBJ2-3|TRBD2|TRBV7-6
TGTGCCAGCAGCCGAGGCACTAGCGATCGGGATACGCAGTATTTT
CASSRGTSDRDTQYF
>.|TRBJ2-2|TRBD1|TRBV5-1
TGCGCCAGCAGCTTGATGGTAGGACAGGGGAACACCGGGGAGCTGTTTTTT
CASSLMVGQGNTGELFF
>.|TRBJ1-5|.|TRBV9
TGTGCCAGCAGCGGGGGTCTCAGGGCAGATAGCAATCAGCCCCAGCATTTT
CASSGGLRADSNQPQHF
>.|TRBJ2-1|TRBD2|TRBV7-2
TGTGCCAGCAAACTAGCGGGGGGGAACTACAATGAGCAGTTCTTC
CASKLAGGNYNEQFF
>.|TRBJ1-6|.|TRBV30
TGTGCCTGGAGTGGACAGTATAATTCACCCCTCCACTTT
CAWSGQYNSPLHF
>.|TRBJ2-2|.|TRBV18
TGTGCCAGCTCCCCCGACAGGACCAACACCGGGGAGCTGTTTTTT
CASSPDRTNTGELFF
>.|TRBJ1-6|.|TRBV30
TGTGCCTGGGTGAGCTCCTATAATTCACCCCTCCACTTT
CAWVSSYNSPLHF
>.|TRBJ2-1|.|TRBV5-1
TGCGCCAGCAGCTTGGAGGGGATGAGCTCCTACAATGAGCAGTTCTTC
CASSLEGMSSYNEQFF
>many|TRBJ1-4|TRBD1|TRBV4-1
TGCGCCAGCAGCCAGGCCGGGACAGGCGGGGAAAAACTGTTTTTT
CASSQAGTGGEKLFF
>.|TRBJ2-3|TRBD2|TRBV6-2/TRBV6-3
TGTGCCAGCAGTTACTCTGGTAGGCGGGGGGTACGCACAGATACGCAGTATTTT
CASSYSGRRGVRTDTQYF
>few|TRBJ1-2|.|TRBV12-3/TRBV12-4
TGTGCCAGCAGTTTAGGCCAGCGTGGCTACACCTTC
CASSLGQRGYTF
>.|TRBJ2-7|TRBD1|TRBV19
TGTGCCAGTACGGATACAGGGGAACCTTCCTACGAGCAGTACTTC
CASTDTGEPSYEQYF